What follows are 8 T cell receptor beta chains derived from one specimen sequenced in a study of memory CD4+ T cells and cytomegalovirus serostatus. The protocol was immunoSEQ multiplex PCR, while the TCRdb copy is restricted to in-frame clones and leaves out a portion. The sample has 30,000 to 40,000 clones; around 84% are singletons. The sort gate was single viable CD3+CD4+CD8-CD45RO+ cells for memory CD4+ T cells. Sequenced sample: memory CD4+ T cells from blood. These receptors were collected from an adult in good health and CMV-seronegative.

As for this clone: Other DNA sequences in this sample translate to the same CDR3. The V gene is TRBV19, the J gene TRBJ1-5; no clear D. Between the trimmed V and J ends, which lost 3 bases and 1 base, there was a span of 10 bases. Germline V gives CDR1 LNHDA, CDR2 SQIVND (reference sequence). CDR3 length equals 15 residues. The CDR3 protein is CASSIADRSNQPQHF. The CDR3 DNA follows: TGTGCCAGTAGTATCGCAGATAGGAGCAATCAGCCCCAGCATTTT.

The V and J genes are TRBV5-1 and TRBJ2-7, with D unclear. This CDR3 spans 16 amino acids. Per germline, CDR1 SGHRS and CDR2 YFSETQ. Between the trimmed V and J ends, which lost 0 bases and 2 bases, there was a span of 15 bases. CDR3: CASSLGAGATTYEQYF. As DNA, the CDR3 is TGCGCCAGCAGCTTGGGGGCAGGCGCAACAACCTACGAGCAGTACTTC. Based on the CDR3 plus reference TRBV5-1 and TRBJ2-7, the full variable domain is KAGVTQTPRYLIKTRGQQVTLSCSPISGHRSVSWYQQTPGQGLQFLFEYFSETQRNKGNFPGRFSGRQFSNSRSEMNVSTLELGDSALYLCASSLGAGATTYEQYFGPGTRLTVT.

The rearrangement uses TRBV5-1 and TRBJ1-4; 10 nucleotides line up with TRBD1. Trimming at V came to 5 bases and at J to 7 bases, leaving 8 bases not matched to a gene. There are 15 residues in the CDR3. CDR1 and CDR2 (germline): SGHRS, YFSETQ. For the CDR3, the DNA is TGCGCCAGCAGACAGACAGGGGGCAACGGTGAAAAACTGTTTTTT. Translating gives CASRQTGGNGEKLFF.

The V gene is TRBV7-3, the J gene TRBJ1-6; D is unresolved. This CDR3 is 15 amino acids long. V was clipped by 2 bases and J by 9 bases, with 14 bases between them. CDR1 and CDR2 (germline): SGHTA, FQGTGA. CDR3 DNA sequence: TGTGCCAGCAGCTTAGGGTCGGACGACCGTTCACCCCTCCACTTT. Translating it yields CASSLGSDDRSPLHF. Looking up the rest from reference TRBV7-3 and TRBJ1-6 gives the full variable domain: GAGVSQTPSNKVTEKGKYVELRCDPISGHTALYWYRQSLGQGPEFLIYFQGTGAADDSGLPNDRFFAVRPEGSVSTLKIQRTERGDSAVYLCASSLGSDDRSPLHFGNGTRLTVT.

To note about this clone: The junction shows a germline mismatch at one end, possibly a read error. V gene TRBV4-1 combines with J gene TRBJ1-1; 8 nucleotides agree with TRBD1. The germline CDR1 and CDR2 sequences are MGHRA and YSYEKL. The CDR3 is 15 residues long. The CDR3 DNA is TGCGCCAGCAGACAAGACCAGACAGGGGCCAGCGAAGCTTTCTTT. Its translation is CASRQDQTGASEAFF.

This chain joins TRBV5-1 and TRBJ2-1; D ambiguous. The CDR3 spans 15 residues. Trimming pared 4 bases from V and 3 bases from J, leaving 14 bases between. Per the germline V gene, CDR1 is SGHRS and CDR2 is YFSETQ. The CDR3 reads CASSIIPDGYNEQFF. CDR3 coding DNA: TGCGCCAGCAGCATCATTCCGGACGGCTACAATGAGCAGTTCTTC.

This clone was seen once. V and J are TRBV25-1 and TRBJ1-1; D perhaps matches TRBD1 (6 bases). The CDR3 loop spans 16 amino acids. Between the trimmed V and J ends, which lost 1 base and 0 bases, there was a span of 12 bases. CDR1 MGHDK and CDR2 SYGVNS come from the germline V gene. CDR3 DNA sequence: TGTGCCAGCAGTGAATTCGGGGGCCGCTTGAACACTGAAGCTTTCTTT. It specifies CASSEFGGRLNTEAFF.

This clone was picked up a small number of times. DNA for the CDR3: TGTGCCAGCAGGGGGCAAATGAACACTGAAGCTTTCTTT. It translates to CASRGQMNTEAFF. The V and J genes are TRBV2 and TRBJ1-1, with TRBD1 as a possible D gene (5 bases). CDR3 length: 13 amino acids. The germline V gene has CDR1 SNHLY and CDR2 FYNNEI. Trimming shortened V by 6 bases and J by 0 bases, and 8 bases separated the two germline ends. The whole variable domain, remainder taken from reference TRBV2 and TRBJ1-1, is EPEVTQTPSHQVTQMGQEVILRCVPISNHLYFYWYRQILGQKVEFLVSFYNNEISEKSEIFDDQFSVERPDGSNFTLKIRSTKLEDSAMYFCASRGQMNTEAFFGQGTRLTVV.